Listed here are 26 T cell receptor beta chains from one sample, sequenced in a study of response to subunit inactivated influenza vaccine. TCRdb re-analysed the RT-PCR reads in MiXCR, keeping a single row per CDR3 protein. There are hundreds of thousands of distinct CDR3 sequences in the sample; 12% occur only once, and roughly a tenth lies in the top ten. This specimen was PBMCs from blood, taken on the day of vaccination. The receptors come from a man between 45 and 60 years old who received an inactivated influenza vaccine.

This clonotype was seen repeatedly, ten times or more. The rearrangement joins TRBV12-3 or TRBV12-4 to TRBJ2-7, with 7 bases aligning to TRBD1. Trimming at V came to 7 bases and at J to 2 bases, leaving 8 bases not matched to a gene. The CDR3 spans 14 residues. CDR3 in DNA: TGTGCCAGCACCCGACAGGGTACCACCTACGAGCAGTACTTC. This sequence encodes CASTRQGTTYEQYF.

The CDR3 here is CASSPGGGRYEQYF. DNA for the CDR3: TGTGCCAGCAGCCCCGGTGGGGGGAGGTACGAGCAGTACTTC. The chain couples TRBV16 to TRBJ2-7, with a possible D match to TRBD2 (6 bases). V was pared by 4 bases and J by 4 bases, with 14 bases between. This CDR3 region has 14 residues. Germline CDR1 and CDR2: KGHSY and FQNENV.

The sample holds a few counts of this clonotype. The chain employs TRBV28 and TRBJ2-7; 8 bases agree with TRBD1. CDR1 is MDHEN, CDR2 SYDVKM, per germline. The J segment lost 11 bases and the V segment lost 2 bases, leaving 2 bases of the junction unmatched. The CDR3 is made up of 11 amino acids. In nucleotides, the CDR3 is TGTGCCAGCAGTTTACAGGGGGCGAAGTACTTC. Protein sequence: CASSLQGAKYF.

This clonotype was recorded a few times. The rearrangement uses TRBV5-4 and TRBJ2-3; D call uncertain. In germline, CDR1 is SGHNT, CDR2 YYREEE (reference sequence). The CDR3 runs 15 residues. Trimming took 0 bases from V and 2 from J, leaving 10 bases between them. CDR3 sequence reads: CASSLDGHFTDTQYF. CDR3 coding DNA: TGTGCCAGCAGCTTGGATGGGCACTTCACAGATACGCAGTATTTT.

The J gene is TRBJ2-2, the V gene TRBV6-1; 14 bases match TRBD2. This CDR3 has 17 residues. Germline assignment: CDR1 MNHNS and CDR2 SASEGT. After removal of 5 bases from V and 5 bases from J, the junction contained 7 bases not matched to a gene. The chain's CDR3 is CASSLGLAGGWTGELFF. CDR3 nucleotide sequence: TGTGCCAGCAGTCTTGGACTAGCGGGAGGCTGGACCGGGGAGCTGTTTTTT.

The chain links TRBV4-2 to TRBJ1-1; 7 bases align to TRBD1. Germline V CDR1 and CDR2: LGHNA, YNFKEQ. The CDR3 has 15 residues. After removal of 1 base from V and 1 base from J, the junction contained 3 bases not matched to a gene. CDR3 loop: CASSQGTGGNTEAFF. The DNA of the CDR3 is TGTGCCAGCAGCCAAGGGACAGGAGGGAACACTGAAGCTTTCTTT.

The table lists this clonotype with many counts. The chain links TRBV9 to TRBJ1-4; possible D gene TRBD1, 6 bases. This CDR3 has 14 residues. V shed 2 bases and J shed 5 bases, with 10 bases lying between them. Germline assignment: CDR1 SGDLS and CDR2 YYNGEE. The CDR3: CASSVGQPNEKLFF. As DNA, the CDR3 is TGTGCCAGCAGCGTTGGACAGCCAAATGAAAAACTGTTTTTT. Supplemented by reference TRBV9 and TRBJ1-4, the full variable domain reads DSGVTQTPKHLITATGQRVTLRCSPRSGDLSVYWYQQSLDQGLQFLIQYYNGEERAKGNILERFSAQQFPDLHSELNLSSLELGDSALYFCASSVGQPNEKLFFGSGTQLSVL.

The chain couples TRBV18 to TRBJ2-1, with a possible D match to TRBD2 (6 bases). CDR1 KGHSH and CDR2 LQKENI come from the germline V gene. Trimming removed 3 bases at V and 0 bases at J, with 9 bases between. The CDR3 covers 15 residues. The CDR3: CASSPWGDSYNEQFF. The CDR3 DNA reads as TGTGCCAGCTCACCGTGGGGGGACTCCTACAATGAGCAGTTCTTC.

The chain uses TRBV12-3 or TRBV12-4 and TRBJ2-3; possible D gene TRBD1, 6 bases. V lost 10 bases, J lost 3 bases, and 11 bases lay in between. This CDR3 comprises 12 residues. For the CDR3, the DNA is TGTGCCACCGCAGGGGCGACAGATACGCAGTATTTT. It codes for CATAGATDTQYF.

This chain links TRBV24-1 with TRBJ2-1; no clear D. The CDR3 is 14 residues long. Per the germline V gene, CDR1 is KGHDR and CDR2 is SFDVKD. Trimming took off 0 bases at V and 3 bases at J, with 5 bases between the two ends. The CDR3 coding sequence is TGTGCCACCAGTGATTTGGGCAACTACAATGAGCAGTTCTTC. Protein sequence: CATSDLGNYNEQFF.

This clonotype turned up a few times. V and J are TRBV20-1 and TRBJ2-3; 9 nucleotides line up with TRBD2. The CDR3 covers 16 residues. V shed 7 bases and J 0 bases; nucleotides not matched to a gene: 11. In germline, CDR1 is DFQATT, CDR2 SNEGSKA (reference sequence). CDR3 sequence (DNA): TGCAGTGTTCTTGCGGGAGGGTCCTCAAGCACAGATACGCAGTATTTT. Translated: CSVLAGGSSSTDTQYF.

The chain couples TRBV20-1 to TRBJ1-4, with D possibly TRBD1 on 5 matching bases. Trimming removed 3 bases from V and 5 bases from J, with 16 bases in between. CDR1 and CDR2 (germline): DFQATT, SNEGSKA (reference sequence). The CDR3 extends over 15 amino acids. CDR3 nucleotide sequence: TGCAGTGCTAGTGGACCGGGACGGCTGAATGAAAAACTGTTTTTT. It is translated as CSASGPGRLNEKLFF.

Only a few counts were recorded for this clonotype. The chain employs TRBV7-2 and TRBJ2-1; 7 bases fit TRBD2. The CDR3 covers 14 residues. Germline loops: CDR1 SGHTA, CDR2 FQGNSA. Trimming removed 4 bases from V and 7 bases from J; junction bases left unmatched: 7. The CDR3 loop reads CASSWGRARNEQFF. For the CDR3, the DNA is TGTGCCAGCAGCTGGGGGAGGGCCCGGAATGAGCAGTTCTTC. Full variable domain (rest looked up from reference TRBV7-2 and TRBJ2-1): GAGVSQSPSNKVTEKGKDVELRCDPISGHTALYWYRQSLGQGLEFLIYFQGNSAPDKSGLPSDRFSAERTGGSVSTLTIQRTQQEDSAVYLCASSWGRARNEQFFGPGTRLTVL.

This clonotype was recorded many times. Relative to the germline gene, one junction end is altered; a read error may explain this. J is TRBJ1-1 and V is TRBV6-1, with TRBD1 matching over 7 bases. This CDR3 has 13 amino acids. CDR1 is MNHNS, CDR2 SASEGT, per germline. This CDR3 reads CASREDRVTEAFF. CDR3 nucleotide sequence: TGTGCCAGCAGAGAAGACAGGGTTACTGAAGCTTTCTTT.

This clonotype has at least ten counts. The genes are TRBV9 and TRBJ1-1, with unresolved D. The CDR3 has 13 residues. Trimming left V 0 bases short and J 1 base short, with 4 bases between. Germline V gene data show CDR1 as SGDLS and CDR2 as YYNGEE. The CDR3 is CASSVGANTEAFF. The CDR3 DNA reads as TGTGCCAGCAGCGTAGGGGCGAACACTGAAGCTTTCTTT.

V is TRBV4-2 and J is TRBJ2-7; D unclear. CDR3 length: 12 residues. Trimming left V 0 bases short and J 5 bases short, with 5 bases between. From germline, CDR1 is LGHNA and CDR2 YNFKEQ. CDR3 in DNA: TGTGCCAGCAGCCAAGATCTCCACGAGCAGTACTTC. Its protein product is CASSQDLHEQYF.

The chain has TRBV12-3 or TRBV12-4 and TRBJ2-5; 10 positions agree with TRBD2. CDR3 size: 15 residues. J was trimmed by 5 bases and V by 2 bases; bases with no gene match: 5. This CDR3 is CASSLKGTSEETQYF. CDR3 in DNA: TGTGCCAGCAGTTTAAAAGGGACTAGCGAGGAGACCCAGTACTTC.

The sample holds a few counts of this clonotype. In DNA form, the CDR3 reads TGCAGCGTTGAGATTGGCAGGGGTACGATTGATACGCAGTATTTT. Protein product: CSVEIGRGTIDTQYF. The V call is TRBV29-1, the J call TRBJ2-3; D might be TRBD1 (6 bases). The CDR3 is 15 amino acids. The V gene lost 3 bases and the J gene lost 6 bases, with 19 bases spanning the gap. Per germline, CDR1 SQVTM and CDR2 ANQGSEA.

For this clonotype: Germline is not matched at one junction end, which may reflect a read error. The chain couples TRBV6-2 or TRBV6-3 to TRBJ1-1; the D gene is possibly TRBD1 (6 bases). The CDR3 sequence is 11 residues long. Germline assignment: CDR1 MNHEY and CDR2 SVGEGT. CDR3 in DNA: TGTGCCAGCAGTTATAGGGGGGCACCTGCCTTT. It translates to CASSYRGAPAF.

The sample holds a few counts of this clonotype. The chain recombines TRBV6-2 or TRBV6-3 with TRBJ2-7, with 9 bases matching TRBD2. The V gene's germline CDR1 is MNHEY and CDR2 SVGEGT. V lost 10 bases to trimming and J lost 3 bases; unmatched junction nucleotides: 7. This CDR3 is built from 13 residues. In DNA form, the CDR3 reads TGTGCCAACCCTAGCGGGATGTTCTACGAGCAGTACTTC. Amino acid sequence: CANPSGMFYEQYF.

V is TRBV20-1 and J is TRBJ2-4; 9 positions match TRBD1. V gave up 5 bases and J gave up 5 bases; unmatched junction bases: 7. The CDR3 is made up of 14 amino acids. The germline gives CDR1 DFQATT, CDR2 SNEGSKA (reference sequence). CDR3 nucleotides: TGCAGTGCTCTCCGGGACAGGGTGCAAAACATTCAGTACTTC. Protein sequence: CSALRDRVQNIQYF.

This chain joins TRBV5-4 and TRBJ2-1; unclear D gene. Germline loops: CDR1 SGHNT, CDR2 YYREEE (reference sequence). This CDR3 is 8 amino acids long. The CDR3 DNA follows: TGTCTGTGGGGTCCGCAGTTCTTC. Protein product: CLWGPQFF.

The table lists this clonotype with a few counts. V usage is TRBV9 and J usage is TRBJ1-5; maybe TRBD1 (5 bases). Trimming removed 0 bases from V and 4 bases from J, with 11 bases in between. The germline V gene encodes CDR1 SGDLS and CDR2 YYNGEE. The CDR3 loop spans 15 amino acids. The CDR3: CASSVGQGRNQPQHF. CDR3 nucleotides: TGTGCCAGCAGCGTAGGGCAGGGAAGAAATCAGCCCCAGCATTTT.

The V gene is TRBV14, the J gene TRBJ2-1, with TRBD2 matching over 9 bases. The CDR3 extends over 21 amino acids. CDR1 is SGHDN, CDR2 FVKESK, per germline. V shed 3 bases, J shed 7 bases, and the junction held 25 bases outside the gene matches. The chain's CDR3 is CASSHISPQASSGKLRNEQFF. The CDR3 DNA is TGTGCCAGCAGCCACATATCACCCCAGGCCTCTAGCGGGAAATTGAGGAATGAGCAGTTCTTC.

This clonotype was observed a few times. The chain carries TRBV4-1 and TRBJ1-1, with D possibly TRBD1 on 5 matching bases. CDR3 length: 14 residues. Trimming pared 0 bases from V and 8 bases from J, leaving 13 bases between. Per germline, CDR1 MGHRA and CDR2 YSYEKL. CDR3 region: CASSQDWLRGEAFF. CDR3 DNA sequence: TGCGCCAGCAGCCAAGATTGGTTGCGGGGCGAAGCTTTCTTT.

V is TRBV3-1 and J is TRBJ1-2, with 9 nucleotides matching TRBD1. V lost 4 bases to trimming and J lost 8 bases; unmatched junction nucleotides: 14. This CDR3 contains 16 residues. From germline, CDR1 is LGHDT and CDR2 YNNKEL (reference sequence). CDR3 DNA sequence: TGTGCCAGCAGCCTGGGGTCCACGGGACAGGGCTTCGGCTACACCTTC. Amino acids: CASSLGSTGQGFGYTF.